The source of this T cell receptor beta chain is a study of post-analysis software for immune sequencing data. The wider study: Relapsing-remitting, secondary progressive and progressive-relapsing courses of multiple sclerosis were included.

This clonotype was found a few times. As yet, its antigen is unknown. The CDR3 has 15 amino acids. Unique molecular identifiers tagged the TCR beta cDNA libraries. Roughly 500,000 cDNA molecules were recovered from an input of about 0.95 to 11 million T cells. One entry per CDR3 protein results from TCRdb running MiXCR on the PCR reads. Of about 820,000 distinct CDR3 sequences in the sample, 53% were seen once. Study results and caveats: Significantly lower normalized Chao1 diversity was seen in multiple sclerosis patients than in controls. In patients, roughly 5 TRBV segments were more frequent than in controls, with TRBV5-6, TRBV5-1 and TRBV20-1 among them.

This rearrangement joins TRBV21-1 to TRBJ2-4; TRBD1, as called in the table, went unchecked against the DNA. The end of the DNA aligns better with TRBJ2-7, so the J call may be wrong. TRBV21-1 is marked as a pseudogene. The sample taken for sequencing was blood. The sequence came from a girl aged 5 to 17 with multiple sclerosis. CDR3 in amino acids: CASSERQGISNEQYF. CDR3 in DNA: TGTGCCAGCAGCGAACGACAGGGGATTTCCAACGAGCAGTACTTC.